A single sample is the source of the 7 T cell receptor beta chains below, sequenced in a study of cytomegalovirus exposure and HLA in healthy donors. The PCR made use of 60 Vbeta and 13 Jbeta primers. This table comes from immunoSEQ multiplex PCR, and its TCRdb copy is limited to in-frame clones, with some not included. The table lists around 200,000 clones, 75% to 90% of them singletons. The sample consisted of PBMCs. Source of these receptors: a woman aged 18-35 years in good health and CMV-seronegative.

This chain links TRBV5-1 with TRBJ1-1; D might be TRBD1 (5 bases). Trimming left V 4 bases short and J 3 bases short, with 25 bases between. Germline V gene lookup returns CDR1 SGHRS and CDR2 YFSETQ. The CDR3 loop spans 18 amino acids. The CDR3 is CASSLLTLRGPADTEAFF. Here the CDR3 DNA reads TGCGCCAGCAGCCTATTAACCCTGCGGGGCCCTGCGGACACTGAAGCTTTCTTT.

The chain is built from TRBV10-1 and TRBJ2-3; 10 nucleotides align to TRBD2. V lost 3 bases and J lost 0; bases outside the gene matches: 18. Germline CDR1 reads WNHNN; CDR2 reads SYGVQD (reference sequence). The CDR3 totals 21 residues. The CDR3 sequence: CASSDIGILAGPSRSTDTQYF. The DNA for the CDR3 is TGCGCCAGCAGTGATATCGGGATACTAGCGGGACCATCCCGAAGCACAGATACGCAGTATTTT.

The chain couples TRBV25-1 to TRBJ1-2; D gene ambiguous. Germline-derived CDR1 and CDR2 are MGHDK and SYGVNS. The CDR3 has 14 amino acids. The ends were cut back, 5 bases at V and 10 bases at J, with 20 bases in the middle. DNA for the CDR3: TGTGCCAGCAGTAAATCCGGAGGGTCAGCCTACTACACCTTC. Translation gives CASSKSGGSAYYTF.

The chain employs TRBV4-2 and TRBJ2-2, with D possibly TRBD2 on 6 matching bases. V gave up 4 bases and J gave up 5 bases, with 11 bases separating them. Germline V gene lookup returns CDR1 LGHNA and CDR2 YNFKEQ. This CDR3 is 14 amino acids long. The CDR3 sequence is CASSPSAGTGELFF. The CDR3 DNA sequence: TGTGCCAGCAGCCCCAGTGCGGGGACCGGGGAGCTGTTTTTT.

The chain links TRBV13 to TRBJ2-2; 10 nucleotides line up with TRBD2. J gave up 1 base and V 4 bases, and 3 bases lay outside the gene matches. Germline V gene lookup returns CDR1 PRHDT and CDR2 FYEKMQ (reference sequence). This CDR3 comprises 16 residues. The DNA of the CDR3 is TGTGCCAGCAGCTGGAGGACTAGCGGGAACACCGGGGAGCTGTTTTTT. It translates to CASSWRTSGNTGELFF.

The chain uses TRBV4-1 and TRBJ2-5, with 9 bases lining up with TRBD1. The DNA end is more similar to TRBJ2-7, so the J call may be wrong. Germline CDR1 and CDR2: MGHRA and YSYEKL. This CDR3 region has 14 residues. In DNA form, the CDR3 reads TGCGCCAGCAGCCCCGGGACAGGGAACTACGAGCAGTACTTC. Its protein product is CASSPGTGNYEQYF.

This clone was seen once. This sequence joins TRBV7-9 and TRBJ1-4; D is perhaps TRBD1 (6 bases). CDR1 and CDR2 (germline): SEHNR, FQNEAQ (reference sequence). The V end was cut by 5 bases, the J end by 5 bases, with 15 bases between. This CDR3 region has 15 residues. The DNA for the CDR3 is TGTGCCAGCAGCAAAGGGACACGGAGAAATGAAAAACTGTTTTTT. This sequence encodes CASSKGTRRNEKLFF.